The clone carrying this T cell receptor beta chain was picked up one time. The CDR3 sequence is 20 residues long. Per the germline V gene, CDR1 is MDHEN and CDR2 is SYDVKM. Losses at the gene ends were 6 bases for V and 0 bases for J; bases not matched to a gene: 14. This sample is part of a study of blood T cell repertoires in COVID-19. Data came from immunoSEQ multiplex PCR; TCRdb stores just in-frame clones and leaves some out. The data show about 270,000 clones, with approximately 82% seen just once and around 6% held by the top ten. The sample comprised peripheral blood. This sequence was found in an elderly man with acute or convalescent COVID-19. The V call is TRBV28, the J call TRBJ2-1, with 13 bases that match TRBD2. This CDR3 is CASRTLLAGGPPSSYNEQFF. CDR3 nucleotide sequence: TGTGCCAGCAGAACATTACTAGCGGGGGGGCCTCCGTCCTCCTACAATGAGCAGTTCTTC.